The rows below give T cell receptor beta chains drawn from one sample of a study of blood T cells in healthy people across ages. From the 5' RACE reads, TCRdb called clonotypes with MiXCR, one entry per CDR3 protein. The sample lists roughly 1,500,000 distinct CDR3 sequences, around 36% occurring once. Input material: blood. These receptors were taken from a woman aged 30 to 39 in good health. CDR3s include the opening cysteine and the closing phenylalanine or tryptophan. The order of the fields is clone size, J gene, V gene, D gene, CDR3 protein, CDR3 DNA. D genes are given only for firm matches. Clone size is not always given. Where it is, it says once, few, many or a class for expanded clones.

size: -; J: TRBJ1-1; V: TRBV14; D: -; CDR3: CASSQGRSTEAFF; DNA: TGTGCCAGCAGCCAAGGCAGGAGCACTGAAGCTTTCTTT
size: -; J: TRBJ2-5; V: TRBV20-1; D: -; CDR3: CSARTRRRVGETQYF; DNA: TGCAGTGCTAGAACCCGACGGAGGGTCGGGGAGACCCAGTACTTC
size: few; J: TRBJ2-7; V: TRBV6-1; D: -; CDR3: CASTPILSSFEQYF; DNA: TGTGCCAGCACCCCAATCCTGAGTAGCTTCGAGCAGTACTTC
size: -; J: TRBJ1-4; V: TRBV28; D: TRBD1; CDR3: CASSLQGTGRRANEKLFF; DNA: TGTGCCAGCAGTTTACAGGGGACAGGGAGGCGGGCTAATGAAAAACTGTTTTTT
size: -; J: TRBJ1-2; V: TRBV9; D: -; CDR3: CASGPEPLSFENYGYTF; DNA: TGTGCCAGCGGACCGGAACCCCTATCCTTTGAGAACTATGGCTACACCTTC
size: -; J: TRBJ2-1; V: TRBV5-1; D: TRBD1; CDR3: CASSLQGVEGEQFF; DNA: TGCGCCAGCAGCTTACAGGGGGTAGAGGGTGAGCAGTTCTTC
size: few; J: TRBJ1-5; V: TRBV3-1; D: -; CDR3: CASSQDSGTTPQHF; DNA: TGTGCCAGCAGCCAAGATTCAGGGACGACCCCCCAGCATTTT
size: few; J: TRBJ2-1; V: TRBV4-1; D: TRBD2; CDR3: CASSRTSVEQFF; DNA: TGCGCCAGCAGCCGGACTAGCGTTGAGCAGTTCTTC
size: -; J: TRBJ1-2; V: TRBV28; D: -; CDR3: CASTSDGIYDYTF; DNA: TGTGCCAGCACCTCGGACGGGATCTATGACTACACCTTC
size: -; J: TRBJ2-1; V: TRBV4-1; D: TRBD2; CDR3: CASSQGSGRDNEQFF; DNA: TGCGCCAGCAGCCAGGGCAGCGGGAGGGACAATGAGCAGTTCTTC
size: -; J: TRBJ2-2; V: TRBV27; D: -; CDR3: CASSLPYRGGTGELFF; DNA: TGTGCCAGCAGTCTACCTTACAGGGGAGGCACCGGGGAGCTGTTTTTT
size: -; J: TRBJ2-1; V: TRBV28; D: TRBD2; CDR3: CASSLEREGRNEQFF; DNA: TGTGCCAGCAGTTTGGAGCGGGAGGGCCGTAATGAGCAGTTCTTC
size: once; J: TRBJ2-1; V: TRBV2; D: -; CDR3: CASGGSTLSSYNEQFF; DNA: TGTGCCAGCGGGGGGTCAACGCTGAGCTCCTACAATGAGCAGTTCTTC
size: -; J: TRBJ1-2; V: TRBV28; D: TRBD1; CDR3: CASRDSRNYGYTF; DNA: TGTGCCAGCCGGGACAGCAGAAACTATGGCTACACCTTC
size: once; J: TRBJ2-7; V: TRBV6-5; D: -; CDR3: CASSYLLRGSYEQYF; DNA: TGTGCCAGCAGTTACCTATTGCGGGGTTCCTACGAGCAGTACTTC
size: -; J: TRBJ2-1; V: TRBV2; D: TRBD2; CDR3: CASSETLTSGSFF; DNA: TGTGCCAGCAGTGAAACCCTGACTAGCGGGAGTTTCTTC
size: many; J: TRBJ2-7; V: TRBV10-3; D: -; CDR3: CAISGPSGQPAYEQYF; DNA: TGTGCCATCAGTGGGCCCTCGGGACAACCAGCCTACGAGCAGTACTTC
size: few; J: TRBJ2-2; V: TRBV6-1; D: -; CDR3: CASSTLLVGDTGELFF; DNA: TGTGCCAGCAGCACACTCCTCGTAGGGGACACCGGGGAGCTGTTTTTT
size: -; J: TRBJ2-7; V: TRBV3-1; D: TRBD2; CDR3: CASSQYPNSGVGEQYF; DNA: TGTGCCAGCAGCCAATACCCAAATAGCGGGGTGGGGGAGCAGTACTTC
size: -; J: TRBJ1-2; V: TRBV5-1; D: TRBD1; CDR3: CASSLEVGGSPYGYTF; DNA: TGCGCCAGCAGCTTGGAGGTAGGGGGCTCCCCCTATGGCTACACCTTC